One sample yielded the 25 T cell receptor beta chains listed below, sequenced in a study of blood T cell repertoires in COVID-19. Repertoires were generated with immunoSEQ multiplex PCR, while TCRdb's copy carries only in-frame clones and drops some. Of 85,000 to 130,000 clones detected, around 83% appear once; the ten largest clones hold 3.3%. The specimen was peripheral blood. The receptors stem from a woman older than 75 with active or convalescent COVID-19.

This chain's CDR3 is CASSPGTLIYEQYF. The CDR3 region has the DNA TGTGCCAGCAGCCCCGGGACTCTGATCTACGAGCAGTACTTC. This chain connects TRBV6-2 or TRBV6-3 to TRBJ2-7; TRBD2 is a possible D gene (6 bases). The CDR3 has 14 residues. Trimming removed 6 bases from V and 3 bases from J, with 15 bases in between. The germline V gene encodes CDR1 MNHEY and CDR2 SVGEGT.

The CDR3 bases are TGTGCCAGTACCGATGGAGTGGCTGAGAACACTGAAGCTTTCTTT. This sequence encodes CASTDGVAENTEAFF. The chain employs TRBV19 and TRBJ1-1; no definite D call. The CDR3 is 15 residues long. Germline lookup yields CDR1 LNHDA and CDR2 SQIVND (reference sequence). V gave up 7 bases and J gave up 1 base, with 16 bases separating them.

The V gene is TRBV20-1, the J gene TRBJ1-5; D may be TRBD1 (5 bases). V lost 3 bases and J 5 bases, leaving 11 bases between the germline ends. The germline V gene has CDR1 DFQATT and CDR2 SNEGSKA (reference sequence). CDR3 size: 13 residues. The CDR3 reads CSASAGGDQPQHF. Here the CDR3 DNA reads TGCAGTGCTAGTGCGGGGGGGGATCAGCCCCAGCATTTT.

This clone was observed once. This chain uses TRBV3-1 (or the pseudogene TRBV3-2) with TRBJ2-3, with TRBD2 matching 7 bases. The germline V gene has CDR1 LGHDT and CDR2 YNNKEL (reference sequence). Trimming cost V 2 bases and J 4 bases; bases outside gene matches: 3. CDR3 length equals 14 residues. The CDR3 sequence: CASSQTTSPDTQYF. In DNA, the CDR3 is TGTGCCAGCAGCCAAACGACTAGCCCAGATACGCAGTATTTT.

The chain carries TRBV11-2 and TRBJ2-2; 11 bases line up with TRBD1. The CDR3 spans 16 residues. The V and J ends lost 5 bases and 5 bases, in that order; junction bases with no gene match: 7. The germline V gene has CDR1 SGHAT and CDR2 FQNNGV. As DNA, the CDR3 is TGTGCCAGCAGCCCCAGGACAGGGGGCGGTACCGGGGAGCTGTTTTTT. Translating it yields CASSPRTGGGTGELFF.

V is TRBV30 and J is TRBJ1-5; possible D gene TRBD1, 6 bases. This CDR3 is 16 amino acids long. Germline V gene lookup returns CDR1 GTSNPN and CDR2 SVGIG (reference sequence). Deletions cut 3 bases from V and 2 bases from J, with 17 bases between. CDR3 loop: CAWSRGGGRGNQPQHF. The DNA for the CDR3 is TGTGCCTGGAGCCGAGGGGGGGGAAGAGGCAATCAGCCCCAGCATTTT.

Relative to its sample, this clone is large. This chain uses TRBV19 with TRBJ2-2, with 7 bases matching TRBD2. The germline V gene encodes CDR1 LNHDA and CDR2 SQIVND (reference sequence). V lost 5 bases to trimming and J lost 6 bases; unmatched junction nucleotides: 3. The CDR3 has 13 amino acids. This CDR3 is CASSRSGAGELFF. CDR3 nucleotide sequence: TGTGCCAGTAGTCGGAGCGGGGCCGGGGAGCTGTTTTTT.

The rearrangement uses TRBV4-3 and TRBJ1-6, with D tentatively TRBD1 (6 bases). With 0 bases removed from V and 10 bases from J, the gap between germline ends came to 13 bases. Germline CDR1 reads LGHNA; CDR2 reads YSLEER. CDR3 length: 15 residues. CDR3 protein: CASSQDSRGSSPLHF. Here the CDR3 DNA reads TGCGCCAGCAGCCAAGATTCGAGGGGGAGCTCACCCCTCCACTTT.

The J gene is TRBJ2-3, the V gene TRBV29-1; 7 positions match TRBD2. V gave up 8 bases and J gave up 0 bases; unmatched junction bases: 8. The length of the CDR3 is 14 residues. Germline-derived CDR1 and CDR2 are SQVTM and ANQGSEA. CDR3 in amino acids: CSHEGTKSTDTQYF. The CDR3 DNA reads as TGCAGCCACGAAGGGACTAAAAGCACAGATACGCAGTATTTT.

The chain links TRBV4-3 to TRBJ1-4; possibly TRBD1 for D (6 bases). The CDR3 length is 14 residues. CDR1 LGHNA and CDR2 YSLEER come from the germline V gene. The ends were cut back, 0 bases at V and 8 bases at J, with 10 bases in the middle. CDR3 in amino acids: CASSQDRGGEKLFF. The CDR3 coding sequence is TGCGCCAGCAGCCAAGACAGGGGTGGGGAAAAACTGTTTTTT.

The V call is TRBV4-2, the J call TRBJ2-5; weak D call: TRBD2 (6 bases). V was cut by 1 base and J by 5 bases, with 11 bases left in between. The CDR3 sequence is 14 residues long. The germline V gene has CDR1 LGHNA and CDR2 YNFKEQ. CDR3 loop: CASSQGGSGETQYF. The CDR3 DNA is TGTGCCAGCAGCCAAGGGGGGAGCGGGGAGACCCAGTACTTC.

The rearrangement uses TRBV24-1 and TRBJ1-5; no clear D. The CDR3 length is 14 residues. Per the germline V gene, CDR1 is KGHDR and CDR2 is SFDVKD. With 4 bases removed from V and 3 bases from J, the gap between germline ends came to 9 bases. DNA of the CDR3: TGTGCCACCAGTGACGACGGGGACAATCAGCCCCAGCATTTT. Encoded protein: CATSDDGDNQPQHF.

This chain links TRBV5-1 with TRBJ2-1; 13 bases match TRBD2. The CDR3 sequence is 15 residues long. J lost 7 bases, V lost 0 bases, and 1 base had no gene match. Germline V gene lookup returns CDR1 SGHRS and CDR2 YFSETQ. CDR3 residues: CASSLVTSGGNEQFF. Here the CDR3 DNA reads TGCGCCAGCAGCTTGGTGACTAGCGGGGGGAATGAGCAGTTCTTC.

This CDR3 reads CASSSRLAGVTDTQYF. Here the CDR3 DNA reads TGTGCCAGCAGCTCTCGACTAGCGGGGGTCACAGATACGCAGTATTTT. J is TRBJ2-3 and V is TRBV7-2; 12 positions match TRBD2. The CDR3 consists of 16 residues. The germline gives CDR1 SGHTA, CDR2 FQGNSA. With 4 bases clipped from V and 2 bases from J, the junction kept 4 bases outside the gene matches.

This chain connects TRBV28 to TRBJ2-7; D possibly corresponds to TRBD1 (6 bases). Germline V lookup: CDR1 MDHEN, CDR2 SYDVKM. The ends were cut back, 6 bases at V and 6 bases at J, with 21 bases in the middle. This CDR3 has 15 amino acids. Here the CDR3 DNA reads TGTGCCAGCAGACTCGACTCGGGGACATTAGGCGAGCAGTACTTC. Translating gives CASRLDSGTLGEQYF.

The chain couples TRBV6-9 to TRBJ1-4; D gene unclear. CDR1 and CDR2 (germline): MNHGY, SVAAGI. The CDR3 runs 17 residues. V was cut by 6 bases and J by 0 bases, with 17 bases left in between. The CDR3 reads CASRVRGGLATNEKLFF. As DNA, the CDR3 is TGTGCCAGCAGGGTCCGGGGAGGATTGGCAACTAATGAAAAACTGTTTTTT.

This chain uses TRBV5-4 with TRBJ2-3; 10 nucleotides line up with TRBD1. V shed 4 bases and J 9 bases; nucleotides not matched to a gene: 11. This CDR3 is 15 amino acids long. Germline V lookup: CDR1 SGHNT, CDR2 YYREEE (reference sequence). CDR3 coding DNA: TGTGCCAGCAGCGAGACAGGGGGCCGGGGAGGAACGCAGTATTTT. Translation gives CASSETGGRGGTQYF.

The chain employs TRBV29-1 and TRBJ2-7; 12 bases are shared with TRBD2. Germline assignment: CDR1 SQVTM and CDR2 ANQGSEA. Germline trimming cut 4 bases from V and 6 bases from J; bases unmatched to any gene: 1. CDR3 length equals 12 residues. This CDR3 reads CSVASGGAEQYF. Here the CDR3 DNA reads TGCAGCGTTGCTAGCGGGGGGGCCGAGCAGTACTTC.

The CDR3 region is CSVEGSTGSTEAFF. The DNA of the CDR3 is TGCAGCGTTGAAGGATCTACGGGGAGCACTGAAGCTTTCTTT. The chain recombines TRBV29-1 with TRBJ1-1; no clear D gene. The germline CDR1 and CDR2 sequences are SQVTM and ANQGSEA. The CDR3 sequence is 14 residues long. Trimming shortened V by 1 base and J by 4 bases, and 13 bases separated the two germline ends.

CDR3 protein: CASSQDASPRGTDTQYF. CDR3 DNA sequence: TGCGCCAGCAGCCAAGACGCTAGCCCGAGGGGCACAGATACGCAGTATTTT. The chain has TRBV4-3 and TRBJ2-3, with D perhaps TRBD2 (5 bases). The CDR3 spans 17 residues. Germline V gene lookup returns CDR1 LGHNA and CDR2 YSLEER. Trimming took off 0 bases at V and 1 base at J, with 14 bases between the two ends.

CDR3 residues: CASSDGQQTEAFF. The CDR3 DNA is TGTGCCAGCTCAGATGGACAGCAAACTGAAGCTTTCTTT. V and J are TRBV18 and TRBJ1-1; a weak D match, TRBD1 (6 bases). Trimming left V 5 bases short and J 5 bases short, with 12 bases between. From germline, CDR1 is KGHSH and CDR2 LQKENI. The CDR3 has 13 residues.

The chain employs TRBV5-1 and TRBJ1-5; the match to TRBD1 covers 8 bases. J gave up 5 bases and V 0 bases, and 4 bases lay outside the gene matches. Per germline, CDR1 SGHRS and CDR2 YFSETQ. The CDR3 is made up of 15 amino acids. In DNA form, the CDR3 reads TGCGCCAGCAGCTTGGGGACAGGGCGGCATCAGCCCCAGCATTTT. Amino acids: CASSLGTGRHQPQHF.

The V and J genes are TRBV28 and TRBJ1-5; 9 bases are a match to TRBD1. After removal of 2 bases from V and 7 bases from J, the junction contained 9 bases not matched to a gene. The V gene's germline CDR1 is MDHEN and CDR2 SYDVKM. The CDR3 runs to 16 residues. The CDR3 DNA follows: TGTGCCAGCAGTTTACGGGTCACAGGGGGCCAACAGCCCCAGCATTTT. It yields the protein CASSLRVTGGQQPQHF. Full variable domain (rest looked up from reference TRBV28 and TRBJ1-5): DVKVTQSSRYLVKRTGEKVFLECVQDMDHENMFWYRQDPGLGLRLIYFSYDVKMKEKGDIPEGYSVSREKKERFSLILESASTNQTSMYLCASSLRVTGGQQPQHFGDGTRLSIL.

This chain joins TRBV19 and TRBJ1-5, with D uncertain. The germline gives CDR1 LNHDA, CDR2 SQIVND (reference sequence). The V and J ends lost 1 base and 5 bases respectively, with 12 bases between them. The CDR3 totals 15 residues. The CDR3 DNA reads TGTGCCAGTAGTATAGGAGGGAGGAGCGATCAGCCCCAGCATTTT. This gives the protein CASSIGGRSDQPQHF. Drawing the rest from reference TRBV19 and TRBJ1-5, the complete variable domain is DGGITQSPKYLFRKEGQNVTLSCEQNLNHDAMYWYRQDPGQGLRLIYYSQIVNDFQKGDIAEGYSVSREKKESFPLTVTSAQKNPTAFYLCASSIGGRSDQPQHFGDGTRLSIL.

The V call is TRBV5-4, the J call TRBJ2-2, with 9 positions matching TRBD1. The junction had 7 bases not matched to a gene; V was cut back by 0 bases and J by 7 bases. The CDR3 loop spans 16 amino acids. In germline, CDR1 is SGHNT, CDR2 YYREEE (reference sequence). In nucleotides, the CDR3 is TGTGCCAGCAGCTTGGTTACGGGACAGGGAATCGGGGAGCTGTTTTTT. It translates to CASSLVTGQGIGELFF.